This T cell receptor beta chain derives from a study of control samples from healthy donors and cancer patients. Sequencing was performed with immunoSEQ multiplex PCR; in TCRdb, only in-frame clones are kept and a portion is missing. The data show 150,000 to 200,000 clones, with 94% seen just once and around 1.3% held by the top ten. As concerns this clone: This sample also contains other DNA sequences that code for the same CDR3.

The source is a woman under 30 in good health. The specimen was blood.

CDR3 DNA sequence: TGCGCCAGCAGCTTGGCAGGGGGTGGAAACACCATATATTTT. Translated: CASSLAGGGNTIYF. V gene TRBV5-1 combines with J gene TRBJ1-3, with 7 bases matching TRBD1. The V gene end was trimmed by 0 bases and the J gene end by 3 bases; junction bases not matched to a gene: 0. This CDR3 has 14 amino acids. Germline CDR1 and CDR2: SGHRS and YFSETQ.